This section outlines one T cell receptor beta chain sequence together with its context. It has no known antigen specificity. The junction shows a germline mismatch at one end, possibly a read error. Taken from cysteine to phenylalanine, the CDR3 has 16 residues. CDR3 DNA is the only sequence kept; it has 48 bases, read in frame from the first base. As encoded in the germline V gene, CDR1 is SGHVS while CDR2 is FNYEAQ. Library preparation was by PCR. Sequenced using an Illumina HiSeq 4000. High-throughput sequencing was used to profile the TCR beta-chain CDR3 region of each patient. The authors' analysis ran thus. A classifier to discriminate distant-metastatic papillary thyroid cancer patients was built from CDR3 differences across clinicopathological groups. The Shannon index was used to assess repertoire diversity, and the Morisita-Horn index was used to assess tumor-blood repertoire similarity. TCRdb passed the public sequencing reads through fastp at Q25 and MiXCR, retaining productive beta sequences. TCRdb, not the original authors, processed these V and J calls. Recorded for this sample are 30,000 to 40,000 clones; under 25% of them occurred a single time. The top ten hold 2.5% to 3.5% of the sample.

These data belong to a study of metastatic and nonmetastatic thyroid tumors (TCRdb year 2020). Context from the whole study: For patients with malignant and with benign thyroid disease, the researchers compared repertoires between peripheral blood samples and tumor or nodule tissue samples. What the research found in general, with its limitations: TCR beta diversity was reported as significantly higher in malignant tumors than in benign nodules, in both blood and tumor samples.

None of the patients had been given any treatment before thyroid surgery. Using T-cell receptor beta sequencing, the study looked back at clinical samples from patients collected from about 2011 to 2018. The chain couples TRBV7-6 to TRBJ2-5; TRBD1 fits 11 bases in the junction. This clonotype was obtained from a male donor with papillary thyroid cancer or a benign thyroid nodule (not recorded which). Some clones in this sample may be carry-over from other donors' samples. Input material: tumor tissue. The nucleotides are TGTGCCAGCAGGCCCGGGACAGGGGGTAACCAAGAGACCCATTACTTC. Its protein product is CASRPGTGGNQETHYF.